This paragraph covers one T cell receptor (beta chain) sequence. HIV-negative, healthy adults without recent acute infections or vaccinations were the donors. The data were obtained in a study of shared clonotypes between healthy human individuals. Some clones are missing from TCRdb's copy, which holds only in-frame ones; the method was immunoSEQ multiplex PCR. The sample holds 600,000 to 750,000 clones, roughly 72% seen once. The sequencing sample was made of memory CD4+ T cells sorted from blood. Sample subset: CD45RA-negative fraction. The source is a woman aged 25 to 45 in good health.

CDR3 residues: CASSKQGGGTDTQYF. The CDR3 DNA follows: TGTGCCAGCAGCAAACAGGGAGGTGGCACAGATACGCAGTATTTT. This chain joins TRBV6-6 and TRBJ2-3, with D perhaps matching TRBD1 or TRBD2 (6 bases each). The CDR3 totals 15 residues. CDR1 MNHNY and CDR2 SVGAGI come from the germline V gene (reference sequence). Trimming shortened V by 6 bases and J by 1 base, and 14 bases separated the two germline ends.